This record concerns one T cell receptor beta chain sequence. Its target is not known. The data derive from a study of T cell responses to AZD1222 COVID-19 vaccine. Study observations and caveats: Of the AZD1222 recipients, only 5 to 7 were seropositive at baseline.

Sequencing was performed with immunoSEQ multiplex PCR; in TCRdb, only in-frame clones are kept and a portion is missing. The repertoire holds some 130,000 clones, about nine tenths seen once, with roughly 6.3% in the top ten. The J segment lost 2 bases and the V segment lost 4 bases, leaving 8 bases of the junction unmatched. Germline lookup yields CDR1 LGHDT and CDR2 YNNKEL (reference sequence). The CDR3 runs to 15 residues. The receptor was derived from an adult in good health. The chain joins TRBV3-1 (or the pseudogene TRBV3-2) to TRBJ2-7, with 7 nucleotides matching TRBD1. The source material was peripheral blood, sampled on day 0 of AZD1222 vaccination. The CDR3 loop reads CASSRTGSSTYEQYF. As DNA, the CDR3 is TGTGCCAGCAGCCGGACAGGTTCTTCCACCTACGAGCAGTACTTC.